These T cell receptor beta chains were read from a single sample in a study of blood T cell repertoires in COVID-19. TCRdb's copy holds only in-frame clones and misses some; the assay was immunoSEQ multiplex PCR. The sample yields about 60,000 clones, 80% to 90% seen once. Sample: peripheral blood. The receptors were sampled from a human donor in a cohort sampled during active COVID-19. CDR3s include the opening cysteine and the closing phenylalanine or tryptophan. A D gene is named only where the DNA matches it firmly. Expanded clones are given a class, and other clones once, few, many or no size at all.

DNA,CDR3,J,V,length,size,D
TGTGCCTGGAGCCCTGGGGGGGCGGGTGAAAAACTGTTTTTT,CAWSPGGAGEKLFF,TRBJ1-4,TRBV30,14,NA,NA
TGTGCCAGCAGTTCGCTACTGTTAGCGGGACAATATGGCGGGGAGCTGTTTTTT,CASSSLLLAGQYGGELFF,TRBJ2-2,TRBV27,18,NA,TRBD2
TGTGCCTGGAGTATTGTCGCGGGTGCCCAAAACATTCAGTACTTC,CAWSIVAGAQNIQYF,TRBJ2-4,TRBV30,15,once,NA
TGTGCCAGCAGTTTATCGGACAGATACGAGCAGTACTTC,CASSLSDRYEQYF,TRBJ2-7,TRBV28,13,NA,NA
TGCGCCAGCAGCCAAGATGTTAGCGGGGAAACGCAGTATTTT,CASSQDVSGETQYF,TRBJ2-3,TRBV4-3,14,NA,TRBD2
TGTGCCAGCAGCTTTGGCAGATATAGCAATCAGCCCCAGCATTTT,CASSFGRYSNQPQHF,TRBJ1-5,TRBV7-2,15,NA,NA
TGTGCCAGTAGTGAGTCGAGGTATAAAAACATTCAGTACTTC,CASSESRYKNIQYF,TRBJ2-4,TRBV19,14,NA,NA
TGTGCCAGCAGCCGTTCCGGGACTAGTTATGATGAGCAGTTCTTC,CASSRSGTSYDEQFF,TRBJ2-1,TRBV6-6,15,once,TRBD2
TGTGCCAGCAGCTTGAGGACTAGACACGAGCAGTACTTC,CASSLRTRHEQYF,TRBJ2-7,TRBV7-2,13,NA,TRBD2
TGTGCCAGCAGCCAGACTAGCGGAAGAGAGACCCAGTACTTC,CASSQTSGRETQYF,TRBJ2-5,TRBV14,14,NA,TRBD2
TGTGCCAGCAGTTCCAGGGGCCCCAACGCCGGGGAGCTGTTTTTT,CASSSRGPNAGELFF,TRBJ2-2,TRBV28,15,NA,NA
TGTGCCAGCAGCCGTCCGTCGGACAGGAACACTGAAGCTTTCTTT,CASSRPSDRNTEAFF,TRBJ1-1,TRBV4-2,15,NA,NA
TGCGCCAGCAGCCCCCCCGGACAGCTTGTTGGGAATGAGCAGTTCTTC,CASSPPGQLVGNEQFF,TRBJ2-1,TRBV5-1,16,NA,NA
TGTGCCAGCAGCTCCCCGACGGCAGGGTCCGGCACAGATACGCAGTATTTT,CASSSPTAGSGTDTQYF,TRBJ2-3,TRBV28,17,NA,NA
TGTGCCAGCAGTGACCCCAGGGTCTTAAAACTGTTTTTT,CASSDPRVLKLFF,TRBJ1-4,TRBV2,13,NA,NA
TGTGCCAGCAGCTTAGGACAGGGGCACACAGATACGCAGTATTTT,CASSLGQGHTDTQYF,TRBJ2-3,TRBV5-5,15,NA,TRBD1
TGTGCCAGCCGCTCCGGACTAGCGGGAGGGTACCCCTACAATGAGCAGTTCTTC,CASRSGLAGGYPYNEQFF,TRBJ2-1,TRBV28,18,NA,TRBD2
TGTGCCACCAGTGACTCCCGGACAGGTCGACAGCCCCAGCATTTT,CATSDSRTGRQPQHF,TRBJ1-5,TRBV24-1,15,NA,TRBD1
TGTGCCAGCAGTGAAGCTTCTACCAATCAGCCCCAGCATTTT,CASSEASTNQPQHF,TRBJ1-5,TRBV2,14,NA,NA
TGTGCCAGCAGTGTCCTTAGGACTATGGGCTCTGGGGCCAACGTCCTGACTTTC,CASSVLRTMGSGANVLTF,TRBJ2-6,TRBV2,18,NA,NA
TGTGCCAGCAGCCCGGGAGGGCTCGGGGAGCTGTTTTTT,CASSPGGLGELFF,TRBJ2-2,TRBV6-6,13,few,TRBD2
TGCGCCAGCAGCTCCGGACAGTCTGGAAACACCATATATTTT,CASSSGQSGNTIYF,TRBJ1-3,TRBV5-1,14,NA,NA
TGTGCCAGCAGAGAGACAGGGACTAACTATGGCTACACCTTC,CASRETGTNYGYTF,TRBJ1-2,TRBV6-5,14,NA,TRBD1
TGTGCCAGCAGCCGTACACTAGCGGGCCGCACTCACACAGATACGCAGTATTTT,CASSRTLAGRTHTDTQYF,TRBJ2-3,TRBV7-2,18,NA,TRBD2
TGTGCCAGCAGTTTCAGGGAGGGGGGTAATCAGCCCCAGCATTTT,CASSFREGGNQPQHF,TRBJ1-5,TRBV27,15,once,NA
TGTGCCAGCAGAAAGACAGGGTTTGAGCAGTTCTTC,CASRKTGFEQFF,TRBJ2-1,TRBV14,12,NA,TRBD1
TGTGCCAGCAGCACCGGGACTAGTCGGGTCGAGCAGTACTTC,CASSTGTSRVEQYF,TRBJ2-7,TRBV3-1/TRBV3-2,14,NA,TRBD2
TGTGCCAGCAGTTACTCGACAGGGAACTACGAGCAGTACTTC,CASSYSTGNYEQYF,TRBJ2-7,TRBV11-2,14,NA,TRBD1
TGTGCCGGAGGACAGGGGATTGACACCGGGGAGCTGTTTTTT,CAGGQGIDTGELFF,TRBJ2-2,TRBV28,14,NA,TRBD1
TGTGCCTGGAGTGCCGGGACTAGTATAAGCACAGATACGCAGTATTTT,CAWSAGTSISTDTQYF,TRBJ2-3,TRBV30,16,NA,TRBD2
TGCGCCAGCAGCCCCGGGACAGGCGAACAGCCCCAGCATTTT,CASSPGTGEQPQHF,TRBJ1-5,TRBV5-1,14,NA,TRBD1
TGTGCCACCAGTGATGGGACAGGGACGCATCAGCCCCAGCATTTT,CATSDGTGTHQPQHF,TRBJ1-5,TRBV24-1,15,once,TRBD1
TGTGCCAGCAGCCGGGGCGGATTAGGGGCCTACGAGCAGTACTTC,CASSRGGLGAYEQYF,TRBJ2-7,TRBV3-1/TRBV3-2,15,NA,NA
TGTGCCACCAGTGATTCCAGGGGGCCGACGCAAGAGACCCAGTACTTC,CATSDSRGPTQETQYF,TRBJ2-5,TRBV24-1,16,NA,TRBD1
TGTGCCAGCAGCCCTGACAATCGGCAGTACTTC,CASSPDNRQYF,TRBJ2-7,TRBV7-9,11,NA,NA
TGTGCCAGCAGCTTAGTGGGCCTCGAGCAGTACTTC,CASSLVGLEQYF,TRBJ2-7,TRBV11-2,12,NA,NA
TGTGCCAGCAGCTCAGTATATGAAGAACTGTTTTTT,CASSSVYEELFF,TRBJ1-4,TRBV7-9,12,NA,NA
TGTGCCAGCAGTTTATCGAGGGAGGGGGGAACTGAAGCTTTCTTT,CASSLSREGGTEAFF,TRBJ1-1,TRBV27,15,NA,NA
TGTGCCAGCAGCCAGGAGACCCGGGACAGGGGGCCCCTTGGGGCCAACGTCCTGACTTTC,CASSQETRDRGPLGANVLTF,TRBJ2-6,TRBV4-2,20,NA,TRBD1
TGTGCCAGCAGCTTAGTAGCGGCAGGGGGCGGCGAGCAGTACTTC,CASSLVAAGGGEQYF,TRBJ2-7,TRBV7-9,15,NA,TRBD1
TGTGCCAGCAGTTTATCGGGTCGGACTAGCGGGAGCCTACATTATTGCAATGAGCAGTTCTTC,CASSLSGRTSGSLHYCNEQFF,TRBJ2-1,TRBV28,21,NA,TRBD2
TGCGCCAGCAGCCCGGGACTAGCGGTCTCCTACGAGCAGTACTTC,CASSPGLAVSYEQYF,TRBJ2-7,TRBV4-1,15,once,TRBD2
TGTGCCAGCAGCTGGGACAGCCTATACTCTGGAAACACCATATATTTT,CASSWDSLYSGNTIYF,TRBJ1-3,TRBV2,16,NA,TRBD1
TGTGCCAGCAGCTTAGGCGGGACAGTGGCAGGTCAGCCCCAGCATTTT,CASSLGGTVAGQPQHF,TRBJ1-5,TRBV11-2,16,NA,TRBD1
TGTGCCAGCTCACGGACTAGCGGGAGTGTCACGGAGACCCAGTACTTC,CASSRTSGSVTETQYF,TRBJ2-5,TRBV18,16,NA,TRBD2
TGTGCCACCAGTGATCCCGGGACACCTGTGGGGGAGCTGTTTTTT,CATSDPGTPVGELFF,TRBJ2-2,TRBV24-1,15,NA,NA
TGTGCCAGCAGCTCACTCGGGCTAGCGGGGACCTACAATGAGCAGTTCTTC,CASSSLGLAGTYNEQFF,TRBJ2-1,TRBV9,17,NA,TRBD2
TGCGCCAGCAGCTTACCGGGACAGTCCTACGAGCAGTACTTC,CASSLPGQSYEQYF,TRBJ2-7,TRBV5-1,14,NA,TRBD1
TGTGCCAGCAGTTTAAGGGAGCAAAACATTCAGTACTTC,CASSLREQNIQYF,TRBJ2-4,TRBV27,13,NA,NA
TGTGCCAGCGGTGGTTCCAGGGTGAACACTGAAGCTTTCTTT,CASGGSRVNTEAFF,TRBJ1-1,TRBV2,14,NA,NA